This TCR beta chain stems from a study of shared clonotypes between healthy human individuals. Study-wide background: The plates for each donor numbered three CD4 naive, three CD4 memory, two CD8 naive and one CD8 memory.

A single count supports this clone. No antigen is known for it. The CDR3 covers 19 residues. V shed 4 bases and J 6 bases; nucleotides not matched to a gene: 23. Germline V CDR1 and CDR2: SEHNR, FQNEAQ (reference sequence). The protocol was immunoSEQ multiplex PCR, while the TCRdb copy is restricted to in-frame clones and leaves out a portion. The sample includes approximately 740,000 clones, 92% of them seen just once. CD45RO-negative, CCR7-selected cells formed the naive CD8 fraction, which excluded terminally differentiated effector memory CD45RA+ cells. Overall study results and limits: The study's rarefaction showed incomplete sorted-subset sequencing despite large depth. For naive CD4 cells, roughly 4.6% of clonotypes were shared across several donors.

This sequence originates from a man aged 25-45 years in good health. The sequencing sample was made of naive CD8+ T cells sorted from blood. The V call is TRBV7-9, the J call TRBJ1-2, with 7 bases that match TRBD1. CDR3 residues: CASSSTRPTLGTARDGYTF. The CDR3 nucleotides read TGTGCCAGCAGCTCAACCCGACCGACCCTCGGGACAGCACGCGATGGCTACACCTTC.